A single T cell receptor beta chain is shown here with its context. The target antigen is unknown. The data belong to a study of T cell responses to AZD1222 COVID-19 vaccine. Repertoires were generated with immunoSEQ multiplex PCR, while TCRdb's copy carries only in-frame clones and drops some. The repertoire includes tens of thousands of clones, over 80% of them detected once, and 5% to 6% sits in the top ten. The V gene lost 3 bases and the J gene lost 4 bases, with 9 bases spanning the gap. CDR1 KGHSH and CDR2 LQKENI come from the germline V gene. This CDR3 has 13 amino acids. Findings and limits, study-wide: Distributed over spike, vaccine-associated CD4 TCRs predominated at 160-218 and 743-854. Close to half of spike-specific TCRs reportedly recognize unmutated variant regions. No repertoire was sampled before or during the peak T cell response, only after it.

This clonotype was obtained from an adult in good health. This sample comprised peripheral blood, obtained on day 0 of AZD1222 vaccination. This chain uses TRBV18 with TRBJ1-2; D is possibly TRBD1 (6 bases). CDR3: CASSPGGPYGYTF. The CDR3 region has the DNA TGTGCCAGCTCACCGGGGGGCCCCTATGGCTACACCTTC.